This T cell receptor beta chain originates from a study of T cell responses to AZD1222 COVID-19 vaccine. Some clones are missing from TCRdb's copy, which holds only in-frame ones; the method was immunoSEQ multiplex PCR. Of approximately 100,000 clones in the sample, approximately 91% were seen once. The V gene's germline CDR1 is ENHRY and CDR2 SYGVKD. This CDR3 contains 19 residues. The junction had 18 bases not matched to a gene; V was cut back by 6 bases and J by 2 bases. Study-level points and caveats: Among those given AZD1222, only six were seropositive at baseline. Reportedly, nearly half the spike-specific TCRs target unmutated variant regions.

In the case of this clone: As yet, its antigen is unknown.

The material was peripheral blood, obtained on day 0 of AZD1222 vaccination. The chain uses TRBV10-3 and TRBJ2-5, with 10 bases aligning to TRBD2. The clonotype comes from an adult in good health. This CDR3 reads CAISRAPGTSVRIQETQYF. CDR3 DNA sequence: TGTGCCATCAGCAGGGCCCCCGGGACTAGCGTTAGGATTCAAGAGACCCAGTACTTC.